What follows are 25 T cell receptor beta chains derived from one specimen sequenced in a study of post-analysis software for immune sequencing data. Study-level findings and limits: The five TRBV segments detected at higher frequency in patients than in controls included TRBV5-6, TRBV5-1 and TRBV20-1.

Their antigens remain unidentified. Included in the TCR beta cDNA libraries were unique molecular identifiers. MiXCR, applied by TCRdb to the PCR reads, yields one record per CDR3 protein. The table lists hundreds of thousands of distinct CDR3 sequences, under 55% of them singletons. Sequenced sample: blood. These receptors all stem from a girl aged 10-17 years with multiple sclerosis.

The CDR3 DNA is TGTGCCAGCAGCTTGGCCGGAGCGGTTAGCTCCTACAATGAGCAGTTCTTC. It codes for CASSLAGAVSSYNEQFF. The V and J genes are TRBV5-5 and TRBJ2-1; D possibly corresponds to TRBD2 (5 bases). Per the germline V gene, CDR1 is SGHKS and CDR2 is YYEKEE (reference sequence). Between the trimmed V and J ends, which lost 0 bases and 0 bases, there was a span of 13 bases. The CDR3 covers 17 residues.

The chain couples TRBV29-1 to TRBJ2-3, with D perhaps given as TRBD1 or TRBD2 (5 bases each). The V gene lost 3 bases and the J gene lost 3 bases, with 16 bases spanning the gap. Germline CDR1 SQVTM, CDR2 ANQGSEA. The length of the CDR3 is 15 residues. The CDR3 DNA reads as TGCAGCGTTGATTCCCGGGACGATAGTACAGATACGCAGTATTTT. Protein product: CSVDSRDDSTDTQYF.

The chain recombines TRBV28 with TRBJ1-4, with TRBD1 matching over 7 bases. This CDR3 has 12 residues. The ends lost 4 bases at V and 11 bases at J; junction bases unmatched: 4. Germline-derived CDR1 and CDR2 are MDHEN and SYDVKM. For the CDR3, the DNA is TGTGCCAGCAGTTCGGGGACAGACAAACTGTTTTTT. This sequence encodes CASSSGTDKLFF.

CDR3 DNA: TGTGCCAGCAGCGTGGCCCGGCCGTTCGCGAACACCGGGGAGCTGTTTTTT. Its translation: CASSVARPFANTGELFF. The genes are TRBV9 and TRBJ2-2; D gene uncertain. The V end was cut by 2 bases, the J end by 0 bases, with 14 bases between. The CDR3 has 17 residues. Germline V gene data show CDR1 as SGDLS and CDR2 as YYNGEE.

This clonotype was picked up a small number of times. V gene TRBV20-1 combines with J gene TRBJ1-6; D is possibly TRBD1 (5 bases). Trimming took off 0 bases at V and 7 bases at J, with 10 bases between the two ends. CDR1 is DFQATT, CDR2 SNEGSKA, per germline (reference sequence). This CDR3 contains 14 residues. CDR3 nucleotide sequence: TGCAGTGCTAGAGAGGGGGGGTTAAATTCACCCCTCCACTTT. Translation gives CSAREGGLNSPLHF.

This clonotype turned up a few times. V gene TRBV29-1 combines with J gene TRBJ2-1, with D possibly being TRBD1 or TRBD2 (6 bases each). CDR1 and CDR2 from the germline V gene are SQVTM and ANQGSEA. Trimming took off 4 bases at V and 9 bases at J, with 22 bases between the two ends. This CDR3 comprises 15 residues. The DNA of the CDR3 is TGCAGCGTTGTGGGTCGTGGGGGGCCCTTGGGTGAGCAGTTCTTC. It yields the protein CSVVGRGGPLGEQFF.

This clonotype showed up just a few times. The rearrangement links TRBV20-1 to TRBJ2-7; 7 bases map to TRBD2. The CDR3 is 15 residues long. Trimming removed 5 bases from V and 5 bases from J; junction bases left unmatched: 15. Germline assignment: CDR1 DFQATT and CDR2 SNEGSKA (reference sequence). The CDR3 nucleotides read TGCAGTGCTTCGGAGACGCGGGAGAGGGGAGACGAGCAGTACTTC. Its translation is CSASETRERGDEQYF.

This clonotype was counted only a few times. CDR3 nucleotide sequence: TGCGCCAGCAGCCCCCATGGGATCGAGACCCAGTACTTC. This encodes CASSPHGIETQYF. The J gene is TRBJ2-5, the V gene TRBV5-1; no firm D call. V gave up 4 bases and J gave up 5 bases, with 12 bases separating them. The CDR3 is made up of 13 amino acids. Germline V gives CDR1 SGHRS, CDR2 YFSETQ.

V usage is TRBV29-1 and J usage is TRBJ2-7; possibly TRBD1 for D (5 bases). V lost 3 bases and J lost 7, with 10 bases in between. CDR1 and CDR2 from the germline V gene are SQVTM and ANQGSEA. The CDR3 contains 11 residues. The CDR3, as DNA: TGCAGCGTTGATATGGGGCGGGAGCAGTACTTC. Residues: CSVDMGREQYF.

In DNA, the CDR3 is TGTGCCAGCAGCCAAGTTCCCCGGAGGGCCCAGCAGTTCTTC. This gives the protein CASSQVPRRAQQFF. The chain recombines TRBV14 with TRBJ2-1; a weak D match, TRBD2 (6 bases). CDR1 is SGHDN and CDR2 is FVKESK in the germline V gene. Trimming cost V 1 base and J 11 bases, with 15 bases left between them. The CDR3 runs to 14 residues.

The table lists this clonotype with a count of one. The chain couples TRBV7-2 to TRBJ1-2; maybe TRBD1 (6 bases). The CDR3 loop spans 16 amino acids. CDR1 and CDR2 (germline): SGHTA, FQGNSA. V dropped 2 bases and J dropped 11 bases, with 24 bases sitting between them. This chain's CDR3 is CASSLQGMGLTMGYTF. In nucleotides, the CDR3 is TGTGCCAGCAGCTTACAGGGGATGGGCCTTACTATGGGGTACACCTTC.

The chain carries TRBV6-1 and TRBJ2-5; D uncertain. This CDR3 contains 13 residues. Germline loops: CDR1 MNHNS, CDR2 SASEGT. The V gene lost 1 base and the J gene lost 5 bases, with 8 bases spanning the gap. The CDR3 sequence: CASSEGLYETQYF. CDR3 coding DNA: TGTGCCAGCAGTGAAGGATTGTATGAGACCCAGTACTTC.

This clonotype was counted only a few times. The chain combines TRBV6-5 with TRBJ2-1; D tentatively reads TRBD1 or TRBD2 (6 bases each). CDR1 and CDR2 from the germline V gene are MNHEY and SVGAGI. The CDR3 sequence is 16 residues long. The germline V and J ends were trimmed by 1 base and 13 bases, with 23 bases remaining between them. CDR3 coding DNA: TGTGCCAGCAGTTACTTTCGCGGACAGTCGGGGGAGACCCAGTTCTTC. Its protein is CASSYFRGQSGETQFF.

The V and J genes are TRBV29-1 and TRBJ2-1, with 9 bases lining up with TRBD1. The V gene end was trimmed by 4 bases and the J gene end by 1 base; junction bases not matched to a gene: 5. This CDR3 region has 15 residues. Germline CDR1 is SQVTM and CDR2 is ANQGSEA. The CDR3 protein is CSVAGGTGSYNEQFF. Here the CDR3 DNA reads TGCAGCGTTGCCGGAGGGACAGGGTCCTACAATGAGCAGTTCTTC.

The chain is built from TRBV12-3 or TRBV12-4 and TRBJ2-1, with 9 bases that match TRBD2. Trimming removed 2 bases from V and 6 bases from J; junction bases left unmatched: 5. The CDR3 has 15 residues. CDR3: CASSLRTSEINEQFF. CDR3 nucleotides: TGTGCCAGCAGTTTACGGACTAGCGAGATCAATGAGCAGTTCTTC.

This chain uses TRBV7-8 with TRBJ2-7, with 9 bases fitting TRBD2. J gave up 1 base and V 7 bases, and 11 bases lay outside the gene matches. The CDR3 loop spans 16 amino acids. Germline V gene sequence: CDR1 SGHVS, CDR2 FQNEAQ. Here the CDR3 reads CASTLARGGVSYEQYF. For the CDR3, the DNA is TGTGCCAGCACCCTTGCCCGCGGGGGGGTTTCCTACGAGCAGTACTTC.

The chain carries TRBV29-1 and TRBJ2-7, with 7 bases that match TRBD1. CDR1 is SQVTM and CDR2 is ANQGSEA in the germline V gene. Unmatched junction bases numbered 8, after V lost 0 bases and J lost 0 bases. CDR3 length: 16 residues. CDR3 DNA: TGCAGCGTTGAAGATCGCAGGACAGGTAACTCCTACGAGCAGTACTTC. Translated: CSVEDRRTGNSYEQYF.

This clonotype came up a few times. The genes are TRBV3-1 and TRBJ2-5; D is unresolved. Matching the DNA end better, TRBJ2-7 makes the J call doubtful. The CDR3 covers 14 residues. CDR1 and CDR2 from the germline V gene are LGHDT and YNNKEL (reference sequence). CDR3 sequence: CASSQDVVAHEQYF. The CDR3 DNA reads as TGTGCCAGCAGCCAAGATGTGGTAGCTCACGAGCAGTACTTC.

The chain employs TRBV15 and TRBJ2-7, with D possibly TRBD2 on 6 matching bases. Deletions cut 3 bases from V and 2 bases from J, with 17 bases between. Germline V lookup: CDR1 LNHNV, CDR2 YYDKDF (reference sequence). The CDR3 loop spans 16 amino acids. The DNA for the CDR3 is TGTGCCACCAGCAGCGGAGGGAGGCCCCTTACCTACGAGCAGTACTTC. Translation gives CATSSGGRPLTYEQYF.

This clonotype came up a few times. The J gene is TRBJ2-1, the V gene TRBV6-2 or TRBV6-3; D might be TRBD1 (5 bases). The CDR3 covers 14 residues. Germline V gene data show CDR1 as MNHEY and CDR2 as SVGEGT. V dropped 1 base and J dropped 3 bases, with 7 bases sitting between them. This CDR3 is CASSYWQGYNEQFF. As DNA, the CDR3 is TGTGCCAGCAGTTACTGGCAGGGCTACAATGAGCAGTTCTTC.

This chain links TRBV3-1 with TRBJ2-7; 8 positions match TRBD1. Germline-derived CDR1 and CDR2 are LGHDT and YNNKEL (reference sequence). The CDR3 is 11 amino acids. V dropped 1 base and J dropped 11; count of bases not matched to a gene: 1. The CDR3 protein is CASSQGTGKYF. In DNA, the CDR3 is TGTGCCAGCAGCCAAGGGACAGGGAAGTACTTC.

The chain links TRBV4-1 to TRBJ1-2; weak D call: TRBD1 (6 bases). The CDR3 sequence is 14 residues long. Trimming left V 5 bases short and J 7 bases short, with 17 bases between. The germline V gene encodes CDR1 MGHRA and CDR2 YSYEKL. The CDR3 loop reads CASSAPARGLGYTF. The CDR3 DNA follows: TGCGCCAGCAGCGCCCCAGCCCGGGGGCTTGGCTACACCTTC.

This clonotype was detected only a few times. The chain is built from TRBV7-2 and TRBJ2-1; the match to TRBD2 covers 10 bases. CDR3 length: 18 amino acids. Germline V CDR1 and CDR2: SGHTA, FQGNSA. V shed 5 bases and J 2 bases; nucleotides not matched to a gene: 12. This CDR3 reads CASSPRSLAGGTYNEQFF. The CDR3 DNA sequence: TGTGCCAGCAGCCCGCGGTCCTTAGCGGGAGGCACCTACAATGAGCAGTTCTTC.

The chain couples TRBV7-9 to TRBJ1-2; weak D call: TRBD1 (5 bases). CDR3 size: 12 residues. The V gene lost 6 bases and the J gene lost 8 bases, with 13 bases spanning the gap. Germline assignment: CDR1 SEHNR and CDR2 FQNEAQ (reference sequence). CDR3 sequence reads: CASSRPGTGYTF. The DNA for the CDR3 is TGTGCCAGCAGTCGCCCCGGGACCGGCTACACCTTC.

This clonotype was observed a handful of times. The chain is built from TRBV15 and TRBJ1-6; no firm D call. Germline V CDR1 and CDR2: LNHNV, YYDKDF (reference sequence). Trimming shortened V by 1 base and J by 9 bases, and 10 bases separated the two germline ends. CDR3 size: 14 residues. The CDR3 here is CATSRAQTGSPLHF. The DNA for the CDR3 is TGTGCCACCAGCAGAGCTCAAACGGGTTCACCCCTCCACTTT.